The rows below give T cell receptor beta chains drawn from one sample of a study of cytomegalovirus exposure and HLA in healthy donors. The method was immunoSEQ multiplex PCR; TCRdb's version includes in-frame clones alone and lacks a portion of them. This repertoire shows fewer than 200,000 clones, roughly four fifths found once; its top ten account for roughly 10%. Input material: PBMCs. Receptor source: a man aged 50-59 years in good health and CMV-seropositive. CDR3s include the opening cysteine and the closing phenylalanine or tryptophan.

TRBV28	TRBJ2-1	CASSFAGLGNEQFF
TRBV10-1	TRBJ2-7	CASTRGLKSFYEQYF
TRBV5-4	TRBJ2-5	CASSFFPGTNNLNAETQYF
TRBV2	TRBJ2-1	CASSERLAAYNEQFF
TRBV4-3	TRBJ2-1	CASSPPRSGICNEQFF
TRBV7-3	TRBJ2-7	CASSPGHGSYEQYF
TRBV7-3	TRBJ2-7	CASSPGVAYEQYF
TRBV30	TRBJ2-7	CAWSWTSGDEQYF
TRBV19	TRBJ1-1	CASSRSSNTEAFF
TRBV4-3	TRBJ1-1	CASSQNTGQGNTEAFF
TRBV30	TRBJ2-1	CAWSVRWTGEQFF
TRBV18	TRBJ2-7	CASSPPSGGYYEQYF
TRBV7-2	TRBJ1-5	CASSPDSLSNQPQHF
TRBV6-5	TRBJ2-7	CASRGRPGHSYEQYF
TRBV6-1	TRBJ2-3	CASMRGLSTDTQYF
TRBV29-1	TRBJ2-2	CSVGGGNRELFF
TRBV5-4	TRBJ2-7	CASSRDRPYEQYF
TRBV5-1	TRBJ1-2	CASSSWDSFSYGYTF
TRBV7-6	TRBJ2-7	CASSLGGTSREQYF
TRBV11-3	TRBJ2-1	CASSKIGLAGGGEQFF
TRBV5-1	TRBJ1-1	CASSLADIRNTEAFF
TRBV6-6	TRBJ1-3	CASSQTGEEDTIYF
TRBV7-9	TRBJ1-2	CASSYGSYGYTF
TRBV11-3	TRBJ2-3	CASSFYADTQYF
TRBV2	TRBJ2-4	CASSERGGKNIQYF
TRBV11-2	TRBJ2-7	CASSPTTYEQYF
TRBV19	TRBJ2-6	CASSIGLAGQGANVLTF
TRBV9	TRBJ2-3	CASSVAGGRGRLTDTQYF
TRBV19	TRBJ1-1	CASSPRWGGVPLSAVLEAFF